A selection of T cell receptor beta chains follows, all from one sample in a study of blood T cell repertoires in COVID-19. Clones were sequenced by immunoSEQ multiplex PCR, and TCRdb holds only the in-frame ones, with some missing. The sample includes 150,000 to 200,000 clones, roughly four fifths of them seen just once. Sequencing was performed on peripheral blood. The receptors shown here come from an elderly woman with acute or convalescent COVID-19. Each CDR3 is given with its conserved first and last residue. The D gene is left open where the match is weak. Not every row has a clone size; where given, it reads once, few, many or a size class.

CDR3 protein,CDR3 DNA,D gene,clone size,J gene,V gene
CASSWYRGEGSYEQYF,TGTGCCAGCAGCTGGTATCGCGGTGAGGGATCCTACGAGCAGTACTTC,.,.,TRBJ2-7,TRBV11-3
CASSLGWGADTQYF,TGTGCCAGCAGCCTTGGGTGGGGCGCAGATACGCAGTATTTT,.,few,TRBJ2-3,TRBV3-1/TRBV3-2
CASSLTGGNQPQHF,TGTGCCAGCAGCTTGACAGGGGGCAATCAGCCCCAGCATTTT,TRBD1,.,TRBJ1-5,TRBV5-6
CASSPDSLTEAFF,TGTGCCAGCAGCCCGGACAGCCTCACTGAAGCTTTCTTT,.,once,TRBJ1-1,TRBV5-5
CASSTLSDSPGGNTIYF,TGTGCCAGCAGCACCTTAAGTGACAGCCCAGGCGGAAACACCATATATTTT,.,.,TRBJ1-3,TRBV9
CASNRGHGDYGYTF,TGCGCCAGCAACAGGGGCCATGGGGATTATGGCTACACCTTC,TRBD1,.,TRBJ1-2,TRBV4-3
CASSQRTGGYGYTF,TGTGCCAGCAGCCAACGGACAGGCGGCTATGGCTACACCTTC,TRBD1,.,TRBJ1-2,TRBV3-1/TRBV3-2
CASSQTGTGGETQYF,TGCGCCAGCAGTCAAACCGGGACAGGGGGAGAGACCCAGTACTTC,TRBD1,.,TRBJ2-5,TRBV23-1
CATSREGLAGAIGELFF,TGTGCCACCAGCAGAGAAGGACTAGCGGGGGCAATCGGGGAGCTGTTTTTT,TRBD2,once,TRBJ2-2,TRBV15
CASSLTSSSGYTF,TGTGCCAGCAGTCTAACTTCTTCATCCGGCTACACCTTC,.,.,TRBJ1-2,TRBV2
CASSLGTSGYNEQFF,TGTGCCAGCAGCTTAGGGACTAGCGGTTACAATGAGCAGTTCTTC,TRBD2,.,TRBJ2-1,TRBV7-6
CASSPSGLGARGTQYF,TGTGCCAGCTCACCTTCGGGACTCGGGGCCCGAGGGACCCAGTACTTC,.,.,TRBJ2-5,TRBV18
CASSPLRGSSYEQYF,TGTGCCAGCTCACCACTACGGGGAAGCTCCTACGAGCAGTACTTC,.,.,TRBJ2-7,TRBV18
CATSVGSQETQYF,TGTGCCACCAGTGTTGGGAGCCAAGAGACCCAGTACTTC,.,.,TRBJ2-5,TRBV24-1
CASSLVPSGSFEQYF,TGTGCCAGCAGCTTAGTTCCTAGCGGGAGTTTCGAGCAGTACTTC,TRBD2,.,TRBJ2-7,TRBV11-2
CSVEDPTGYYEQYF,TGCAGCGTTGAAGACCCGACAGGCTACTACGAGCAGTACTTC,.,.,TRBJ2-7,TRBV29-1
CASSYPGQAYTGELFF,TGTGCCAGCAGTTACCCTGGACAGGCCTACACCGGGGAGCTGTTTTTT,TRBD1,once,TRBJ2-2,TRBV6-6
CASRRQGSYEQYF,TGTGCCAGCAGAAGACAGGGGTCCTACGAGCAGTACTTC,TRBD1,.,TRBJ2-7,TRBV6-5
CASSLRQGDGYTF,TGTGCCAGCAGCTTGAGACAGGGGGATGGCTACACCTTC,TRBD1,few,TRBJ1-2,TRBV5-6
CATSRVVADQETQYF,TGTGCCACCAGCAGAGTAGTAGCGGACCAAGAGACCCAGTACTTC,.,.,TRBJ2-5,TRBV15
CASSGQGTNEKLFF,TGCGCCAGCAGCGGACAAGGAACTAATGAAAAACTGTTTTTT,.,.,TRBJ1-4,TRBV10-2
CASSSDSDQPQHF,TGTGCCAGCAGCTCTGACAGTGATCAGCCCCAGCATTTT,.,.,TRBJ1-5,TRBV6-5
CASSLSGTVGEQYF,TGTGCCAGCAGCCTTTCCGGGACAGTTGGCGAGCAGTACTTC,TRBD1,.,TRBJ2-7,TRBV14
CASSSLQGALRVRYF,TGTGCCAGCAGCTCCCTACAGGGGGCGCTTCGTGTGCGGTACTTC,TRBD1,.,TRBJ2-4,TRBV11-2
CASSPNPGNVGELFF,TGTGCCAGCTCACCCAATCCCGGGAACGTCGGGGAGCTGTTTTTT,.,.,TRBJ2-2,TRBV18
CASSQGTGLTVTGELFF,TGTGCCAGCAGCCAGGGGACAGGGCTCACCGTAACCGGGGAGCTGTTTTTT,TRBD1,.,TRBJ2-2,TRBV4-2
CASSEGASGGYTF,TGTGCCAGCAGCGAGGGGGCCTCGGGTGGCTACACCTTC,TRBD1,few,TRBJ1-2,TRBV9
CASSLASGRAYEQYF,TGCGCCAGCAGCTTGGCCTCCGGGAGGGCCTACGAGCAGTACTTC,TRBD2,.,TRBJ2-7,TRBV5-1
CASSKTGNTDTQYF,TGTGCTAGCAGCAAGACAGGGAACACAGATACGCAGTATTTT,TRBD1,.,TRBJ2-3,TRBV7-7
CASSREGQNTEAFF,TGTGCCAGCAGTAGAGAAGGACAGAACACTGAAGCTTTCTTT,.,.,TRBJ1-1,TRBV27
CASSLGSPTANYGYTF,TGTGCCAGCAGTTTAGGGTCCCCGACAGCTAACTATGGCTACACCTTC,.,.,TRBJ1-2,TRBV28
CASSLTSGSPASSYEQYF,TGCGCCAGCAGCTTGACTAGCGGGAGTCCCGCGAGCTCCTACGAGCAGTACTTC,TRBD2,once,TRBJ2-7,TRBV5-1
CASSLVTGGDIQYF,TGTGCCAGCAGCTTAGTAACAGGGGGTGACATTCAGTACTTC,TRBD1,.,TRBJ2-4,TRBV7-2
CASRGQGATSPLHF,TGTGCCAGCAGGGGACAGGGGGCTACTTCACCCCTCCACTTT,TRBD1,.,TRBJ1-6,TRBV25-1
CASGLAGQSTDTQYF,TGTGCTAGTGGTTTGGCCGGACAGAGCACAGATACGCAGTATTTT,.,few,TRBJ2-3,TRBV12-5
CASSQAYGFGYTF,TGTGCCAGCAGCCAAGCCTACGGGTTTGGCTACACCTTC,.,.,TRBJ1-2,TRBV3-1/TRBV3-2
CSVGGSYGYTF,TGCAGCGTTGGTGGGAGCTATGGCTACACCTTC,.,.,TRBJ1-2,TRBV29-1
CASTHGGDRGGYTF,TGTGCCAGCACTCACGGTGGGGACAGAGGCGGCTACACCTTC,TRBD1,.,TRBJ1-2,TRBV28
CASNKRGDSYNEQFF,TGTGCCAGCAATAAGCGGGGGGACTCCTACAATGAGCAGTTCTTC,TRBD2,.,TRBJ2-1,TRBV19
CASSQDGLSSYNEQFF,TGCGCCAGCAGCCAAGATGGACTGAGCTCCTACAATGAGCAGTTCTTC,.,.,TRBJ2-1,TRBV4-1
CASSYERGAAQYF,TGTGCCAGCAGTTACGAGCGGGGGGCGGCGCAGTATTTT,TRBD2,.,TRBJ2-3,TRBV6-2/TRBV6-3
CASSLGPLGTSGRFLTQYF,TGTGCCAGCAGTTTGGGCCCCCTCGGGACTAGCGGGAGGTTCCTTACGCAGTATTTT,TRBD2,.,TRBJ2-3,TRBV28
CASSHPGQAPTQYF,TGTGCCAGCAGCCATCCCGGACAGGCCCCAACGCAGTATTTT,TRBD1,.,TRBJ2-3,TRBV11-2
CASRFGLGPDTQYF,TGTGCCAGCAGATTTGGACTAGGCCCAGATACGCAGTATTTT,TRBD2,.,TRBJ2-3,TRBV2
CASSQGASGRAMGPYTQYF,TGTGCCAGCAGCCAAGGGGCTAGCGGGAGGGCAATGGGCCCCTATACGCAGTATTTT,TRBD2,.,TRBJ2-3,TRBV3-1/TRBV3-2